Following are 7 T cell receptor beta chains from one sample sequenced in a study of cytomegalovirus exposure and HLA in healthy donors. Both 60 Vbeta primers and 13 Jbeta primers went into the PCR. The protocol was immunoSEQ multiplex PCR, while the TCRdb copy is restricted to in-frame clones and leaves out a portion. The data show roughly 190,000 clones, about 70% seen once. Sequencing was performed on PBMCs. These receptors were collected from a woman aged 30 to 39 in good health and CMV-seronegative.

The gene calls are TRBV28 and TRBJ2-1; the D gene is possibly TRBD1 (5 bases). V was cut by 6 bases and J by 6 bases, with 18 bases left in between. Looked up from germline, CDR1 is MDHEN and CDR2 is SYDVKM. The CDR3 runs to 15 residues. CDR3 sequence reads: CASRPTGRWGNEQFF. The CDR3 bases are TGTGCCAGCAGGCCTACAGGTCGATGGGGCAATGAGCAGTTCTTC.

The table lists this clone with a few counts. The chain's CDR3 is CACMAGQGNSPLHF. The CDR3 nucleotides read TGTGCCTGCATGGCCGGGCAGGGAAATTCACCCCTCCACTTT. This chain connects TRBV28 to TRBJ1-6, with D possibly matching TRBD1 (5 bases). This CDR3 is built from 14 residues. CDR1 and CDR2 from the germline V gene are MDHEN and SYDVKM. Trimming pared 11 bases from V and 7 bases from J, leaving 18 bases between.

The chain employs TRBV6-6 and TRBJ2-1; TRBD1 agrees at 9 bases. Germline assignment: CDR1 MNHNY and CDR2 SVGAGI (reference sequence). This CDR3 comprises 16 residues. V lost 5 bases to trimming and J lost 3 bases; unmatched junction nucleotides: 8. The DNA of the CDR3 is TGTGCCAGCAGTGCACCGACAGGGGGGGACTACAATGAGCAGTTCTTC. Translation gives CASSAPTGGDYNEQFF.

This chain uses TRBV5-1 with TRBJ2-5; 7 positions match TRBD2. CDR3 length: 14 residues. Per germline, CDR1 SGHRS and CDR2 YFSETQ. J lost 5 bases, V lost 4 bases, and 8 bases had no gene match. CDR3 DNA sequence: TGCGCCAGCAGCCTGAAGACTAGCTTGGAGACCCAGTACTTC. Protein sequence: CASSLKTSLETQYF.

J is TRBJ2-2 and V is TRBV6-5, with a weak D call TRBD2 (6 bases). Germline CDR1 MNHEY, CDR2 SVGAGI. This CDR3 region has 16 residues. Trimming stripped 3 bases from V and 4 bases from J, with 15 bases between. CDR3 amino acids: CASSYSRGKSTGELFF. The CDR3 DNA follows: TGTGCCAGCAGTTATTCGCGGGGAAAATCCACCGGGGAGCTGTTTTTT.

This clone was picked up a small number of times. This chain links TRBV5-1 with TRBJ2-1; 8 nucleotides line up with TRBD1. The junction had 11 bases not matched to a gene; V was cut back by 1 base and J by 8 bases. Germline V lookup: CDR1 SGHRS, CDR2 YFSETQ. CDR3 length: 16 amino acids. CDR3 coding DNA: TGCGCCAGCAGCTTGATAAGGACAGGGAATTTTGATGAGCAGTTCTTC. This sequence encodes CASSLIRTGNFDEQFF.

CDR3 amino acids: CASSQLRQGKDGYTF. The CDR3, as DNA: TGTGCCAGCAGCCAACTCCGACAGGGGAAGGATGGCTACACCTTC. The V call is TRBV6-5, the J call TRBJ1-2, with 8 bases that match TRBD1. V was clipped by 6 bases and J by 6 bases; unmatched bases: 12. Germline loops: CDR1 MNHEY, CDR2 SVGAGI. This CDR3 is built from 15 residues.